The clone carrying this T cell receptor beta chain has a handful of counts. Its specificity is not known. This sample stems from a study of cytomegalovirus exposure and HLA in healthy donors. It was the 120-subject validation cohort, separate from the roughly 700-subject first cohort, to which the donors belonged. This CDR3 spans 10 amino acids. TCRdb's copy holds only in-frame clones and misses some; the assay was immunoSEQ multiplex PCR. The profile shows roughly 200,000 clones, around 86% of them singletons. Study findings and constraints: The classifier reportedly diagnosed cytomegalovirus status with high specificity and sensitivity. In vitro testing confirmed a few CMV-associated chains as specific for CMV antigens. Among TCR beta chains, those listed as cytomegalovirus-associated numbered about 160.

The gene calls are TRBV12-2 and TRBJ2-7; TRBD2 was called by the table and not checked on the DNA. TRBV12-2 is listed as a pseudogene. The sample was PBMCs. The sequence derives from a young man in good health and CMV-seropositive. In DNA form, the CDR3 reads TGTGCCAGCAGCGGCTACGAGCAGTACTTC. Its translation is CASSGYEQYF.